Listed below are T cell receptor beta chains from one sample, sequenced in a study of control samples from healthy donors and cancer patients. Profiled with immunoSEQ multiplex PCR; TCRdb holds only in-frame clones, not every one. The sample contains just over 150,000 clones, 70% to 90% of which appear only once. Sequencing was performed on blood. The receptor set was obtained from a man aged 30 to 45 in good health. Each CDR3 is given without its conserved first and last residue. A D gene is named only where the DNA matches it firmly. Part of the rows lack a size; the others show once, few, many or a class for expanded clones.

v_call: TRBV20-1
d_call: -
clone_size: -
j_call: TRBJ1-3
cdr3_aa: SASGRAASSGNTIY

v_call: TRBV7-9
d_call: -
clone_size: -
j_call: TRBJ2-7
cdr3_aa: ASSPTGQPGSEQY

v_call: TRBV5-4
d_call: TRBD1
clone_size: -
j_call: TRBJ1-6
cdr3_aa: ASSYDRGDSPLH

v_call: TRBV29-1
d_call: -
clone_size: -
j_call: TRBJ2-7
cdr3_aa: SVDGPGPYEQY

v_call: TRBV11-2
d_call: TRBD2
clone_size: -
j_call: TRBJ2-5
cdr3_aa: ASSLLTSGGAETQY

v_call: TRBV5-5
d_call: TRBD2
clone_size: once
j_call: TRBJ2-3
cdr3_aa: ASSLAGRRGGDTQY

v_call: TRBV28
d_call: TRBD2
clone_size: -
j_call: TRBJ2-1
cdr3_aa: ASSSTAGTTPYNEQF

v_call: TRBV5-4
d_call: TRBD1
clone_size: -
j_call: TRBJ2-3
cdr3_aa: ASSLNTGGPDTQY

v_call: TRBV5-5
d_call: -
clone_size: few
j_call: TRBJ2-5
cdr3_aa: ASSLVAQEKETQY

v_call: TRBV25-1
d_call: TRBD1
clone_size: -
j_call: TRBJ1-4
cdr3_aa: ASSNRRTGSNEKLF

v_call: TRBV29-1
d_call: TRBD1
clone_size: -
j_call: TRBJ1-3
cdr3_aa: SVQTGLSGNTIY

v_call: TRBV15
d_call: TRBD1
clone_size: -
j_call: TRBJ2-5
cdr3_aa: ATSRDSRQGRETQY

v_call: TRBV27
d_call: -
clone_size: -
j_call: TRBJ1-1
cdr3_aa: ASSFKGSPLSKNTEAF

v_call: TRBV11-2
d_call: TRBD1
clone_size: once
j_call: TRBJ1-3
cdr3_aa: ASSLHRGQGNTIY

v_call: TRBV7-2
d_call: -
clone_size: -
j_call: TRBJ2-2
cdr3_aa: ASSLAPGATPNTGELF

v_call: TRBV7-8
d_call: -
clone_size: -
j_call: TRBJ1-5
cdr3_aa: ASSSTYGLYDSNQPQH

v_call: TRBV11-2
d_call: TRBD1
clone_size: -
j_call: TRBJ2-1
cdr3_aa: ASSLPKLPGQKYNEQF

v_call: TRBV25-1
d_call: -
clone_size: once
j_call: TRBJ1-5
cdr3_aa: ASSGLGSNQPQH

v_call: TRBV11-2
d_call: -
clone_size: -
j_call: TRBJ2-7
cdr3_aa: ASSLDPEQY

v_call: TRBV28
d_call: TRBD1
clone_size: -
j_call: TRBJ1-5
cdr3_aa: ASSYDRGVHQPQH

v_call: TRBV27
d_call: -
clone_size: -
j_call: TRBJ2-1
cdr3_aa: ASSIEGSEQF

v_call: TRBV6-1
d_call: -
clone_size: -
j_call: TRBJ1-2
cdr3_aa: ASSERDGYGYT

v_call: TRBV5-8
d_call: -
clone_size: -
j_call: TRBJ1-6
cdr3_aa: ASSQGTANSPLH

v_call: TRBV4-3
d_call: -
clone_size: -
j_call: TRBJ1-2
cdr3_aa: ASSQRRGLDYGYT

v_call: TRBV5-1
d_call: -
clone_size: -
j_call: TRBJ2-1
cdr3_aa: ASSYGQKNNEQF

v_call: TRBV2
d_call: -
clone_size: -
j_call: TRBJ1-5
cdr3_aa: ASSKQGGQPQH

v_call: TRBV4-1
d_call: TRBD1
clone_size: -
j_call: TRBJ1-2
cdr3_aa: ASSPWSGTDDGYT

v_call: TRBV19
d_call: -
clone_size: -
j_call: TRBJ2-1
cdr3_aa: ASSTQWLDNEQF

v_call: TRBV11-2
d_call: -
clone_size: -
j_call: TRBJ1-6
cdr3_aa: ASSLDLGSSYNSPLH

v_call: TRBV19
d_call: TRBD1
clone_size: -
j_call: TRBJ2-7
cdr3_aa: ASSRTRDRYYEQY

v_call: TRBV2
d_call: -
clone_size: -
j_call: TRBJ1-5
cdr3_aa: ASSVQESNQPQH